A selection of T cell receptor beta chains follows, all from one sample in a study of post-analysis software for immune sequencing data. MiXCR, applied by TCRdb to the PCR reads, yields one record per CDR3 protein. The profile shows roughly 540,000 distinct CDR3 sequences, approximately 34% of them singletons. The sequenced sample consisted of blood. The source is a girl aged 2 to 17 with multiple sclerosis. The CDR3 runs from the conserved cysteine through the conserved F or W. D genes are given only for firm matches. Size tells how often a clone was seen (once, few, many) or the class of an expanded clone, and some rows leave it out.

d_call j_call v_call clone_size cdr3_aa cdr3_nt
NA TRBJ2-3 TRBV20-1 few CSAGRFADTQYF TGCAGTGCTGGACGTTTTGCAGATACGCAGTATTTT
NA TRBJ2-7 TRBV20-1 few CSASPGDRTYEQYF TGCAGTGCTAGTCCCGGCGACAGGACCTACGAGCAGTACTTC
TRBD1 TRBJ1-4 TRBV20-1 few CSARDLTGDNEKLFF TGCAGTGCTAGAGATTTGACAGGGGATAATGAAAAACTGTTTTTT
NA TRBJ2-1 TRBV6-4 few CASSRMGIDEQFF TGTGCCAGCAGTAGGATGGGGATTGATGAGCAGTTCTTC
NA TRBJ2-1 TRBV28 few CASSNAGTENEQFF TGTGCCAGCAGCAACGCCGGGACTGAGAATGAGCAGTTCTTC
NA TRBJ2-3 TRBV6-2/TRBV6-3 few CASSNTRDTQYF TGTGCCAGCAGCAACACCCGGGATACGCAGTATTTT
NA TRBJ1-1 TRBV7-3 NA CASSLSLRVNTEAFF TGTGCCAGCAGCTTAAGTCTTCGGGTTAACACTGAAGCTTTCTTT
NA TRBJ2-5 TRBV11-2 NA CASSPTRGKQETQYF TGTGCCAGCAGCCCGACTCGGGGGAAACAAGAGACCCAGTACTTC
NA TRBJ1-2 TRBV6-5 few CASSPLPEDYGYTF TGTGCCAGCAGTCCTCTCCCCGAGGACTATGGCTACACCTTC
NA TRBJ2-2 TRBV12-3/TRBV12-4 NA CASSLRISGELFF TGTGCCAGCAGTTTACGGATCTCCGGGGAGCTGTTTTTT
TRBD1 TRBJ2-5 TRBV23-1 NA CASSQAGRGPAKTQYF TGCGCCAGCAGTCAAGCGGGCAGGGGGCCAGCAAAGACCCAGTACTTC
TRBD2 TRBJ2-3 TRBV27 NA CASSTLTDRTSGGSDTQYF TGTGCCAGCAGTACCCTCACGGATAGGACTAGCGGGGGGTCCGATACGCAGTATTTT
NA TRBJ2-7 TRBV15 few CATSRVGRGSYEQYF TGTGCCACCAGCAGAGTGGGTAGGGGATCCTACGAGCAGTACTTC
TRBD1 TRBJ2-4 TRBV25-1 few CASSEGQKNIQYF TGTGCCAGCAGTGAGGGACAGAAAAACATTCAGTACTTC
NA TRBJ2-7 TRBV20-1 few CSARGVGTASGYEQYF TGCAGTGCTAGAGGGGTGGGGACCGCTTCGGGCTACGAGCAGTACTTC
NA TRBJ1-4 TRBV20-1 NA CSAKVGPGPGEKLFF TGCAGTGCTAAAGTGGGTCCGGGCCCGGGTGAAAAACTGTTTTTT
TRBD1 TRBJ1-2 TRBV29-1 many CSTGGGTGYGYTF TGCAGCACCGGAGGGGGGACAGGATATGGCTACACCTTC
NA TRBJ2-2 TRBV20-1 NA CSARRASLWEWDTGELFF TGCAGTGCTAGAAGGGCCTCCCTATGGGAGTGGGACACCGGGGAGCTGTTTTTT
TRBD2 TRBJ2-5 TRBV4-2 NA CASSQERRGAQETQYF TGTGCCAGCAGCCAAGAACGGCGGGGGGCACAAGAGACCCAGTACTTC
TRBD1 TRBJ1-2 TRBV24-1 few CATSPLDREQGGYTF TGTGCCACCAGTCCCCTGGACAGGGAACAGGGTGGCTACACCTTC
TRBD2 TRBJ2-7 TRBV5-1 few CASSPQGRGTYEQYF TGCGCCAGCAGCCCCCAAGGGAGGGGCACCTACGAGCAGTACTTC
NA TRBJ2-5 TRBV11-2 few CASSLVSPWGAQYF TGTGCCAGCAGCTTAGTGTCTCCGTGGGGTGCCCAGTACTTC